Presented here are 2 T cell receptor beta chains from one specimen sequenced in a study of shared clonotypes between healthy human individuals. Method: immunoSEQ multiplex PCR; TCRdb's copy keeps in-frame clones and lacks some. The table records some 1,100,000 clones, about 80% of them present only once. Input material: memory CD4+ T cells from PBMCs. Subset here: CD45RA-negative fraction. These receptors all come from a man aged 18 to 30 in good health. Some clones in this sample may be carry-over from other donors' samples.

This clone was found once. V gene TRBV5-6 combines with J gene TRBJ2-3; 7 positions agree with TRBD2. The CDR3 is 14 amino acids. The junction had 4 bases not matched to a gene; V was cut back by 4 bases and J by 2 bases. CDR1 is SGHDT, CDR2 YYEEEE, per germline. CDR3 loop: CASSGGSLTDTQYF. DNA of the CDR3: TGTGCCAGCAGCGGCGGGAGCCTCACAGATACGCAGTATTTT. Together with reference TRBV5-6 and TRBJ2-3, the CDR3 gives the full variable domain: DAGVTQSPTHLIKTRGQQVTLRCSPKSGHDTVSWYQQALGQGPQFIFQYYEEEERQRGNFPDRFSGHQFPNYSSELNVNALLLGDSALYLCASSGGSLTDTQYFGPGTRLTVL.

The V gene is TRBV5-5, the J gene TRBJ1-3, with D possibly TRBD1 on 5 matching bases. CDR3 length equals 15 residues. Deletions cut 0 bases from V and 1 base from J, with 8 bases between. Germline V gives CDR1 SGHKS, CDR2 YYEKEE (reference sequence). CDR3 loop: CASSLVAGSGNTIYF. The CDR3 DNA is TGTGCCAGCAGCTTGGTGGCAGGGTCTGGAAACACCATATATTTT.